A single sample is the source of the 14 T cell receptor beta chains below, sequenced in a study of blood T cell repertoires in COVID-19. Generated by immunoSEQ multiplex PCR, the TCRdb table keeps only in-frame clones and is missing some. The table shows fewer than 350,000 clones, with approximately 88% occurring only once. What was sequenced was peripheral blood. The receptor source for this set is a man aged 30 to 45 with COVID-19, enrolled during active disease.

The rearrangement links TRBV28 to TRBJ2-2, with 7 bases that match TRBD1. CDR3 length: 13 residues. CDR1 is MDHEN, CDR2 SYDVKM, per germline. The junction had 0 bases not matched to a gene; V was cut back by 2 bases and J by 6 bases. CDR3 sequence (DNA): TGTGCCAGCAGTTTACAGGGGGCCGGGGAGCTGTTTTTT. It encodes CASSLQGAGELFF.

This clone was observed a handful of times. The chain combines TRBV6-2 or TRBV6-3 with TRBJ1-1; perhaps TRBD1 as D (6 bases). Trimming left V 2 bases short and J 7 bases short, with 14 bases between. Germline V lookup: CDR1 MNHEY, CDR2 SVGEGT. The CDR3 runs 14 residues. CDR3 bases: TGTGCCAGCAGTTACGTAAGCCTACAGGGTGAAGCTTTCTTT. This codes for CASSYVSLQGEAFF.

This clone was seen once. The chain carries TRBV2 and TRBJ2-7; D is unresolved. The V gene lost 6 bases and the J gene lost 4 bases, with 10 bases spanning the gap. Germline V lookup: CDR1 SNHLY, CDR2 FYNNEI. This CDR3 comprises 12 residues. The chain's CDR3 is CASSFDKYEQYF. The CDR3 coding sequence is TGTGCCAGCAGCTTCGACAAATACGAGCAGTACTTC.

This clone showed up just once. The chain links TRBV7-3 to TRBJ2-1; 7 bases match TRBD1. V lost 5 bases and J lost 8; bases outside the gene matches: 12. The CDR3 length is 15 residues. In germline, CDR1 is SGHTA, CDR2 FQGTGA. This chain's CDR3 is CASSLVGTVGDEQFF. CDR3 DNA sequence: TGTGCCAGCAGCCTGGTCGGGACAGTAGGGGATGAGCAGTTCTTC.

The gene calls are TRBV28 and TRBJ2-7; a weak D match, TRBD2 (6 bases). Per germline, CDR1 MDHEN and CDR2 SYDVKM. Trimming removed 5 bases from V and 4 bases from J, with 15 bases in between. The CDR3 covers 14 residues. CDR3 sequence reads: CASSRYGSRYEQYF. CDR3 bases: TGTGCCAGCAGTCGGTACGGGAGTAGGTACGAGCAGTACTTC.

The chain carries TRBV30 and TRBJ2-2, with TRBD1 matching 7 bases. J was trimmed by 2 bases and V by 6 bases; bases with no gene match: 6. This CDR3 is built from 14 residues. CDR1 is GTSNPN, CDR2 SVGIG, per germline (reference sequence). The DNA of the CDR3 is TGTGCCTGTTACCGACAGGGAAACACCGGGGAGCTGTTTTTT. Encoded protein: CACYRQGNTGELFF.

The V and J genes are TRBV28 and TRBJ2-1, with D perhaps matching TRBD2 (7 bases). The CDR3 loop spans 17 amino acids. Trimming left V 5 bases short and J 5 bases short, with 22 bases between. Germline V gene sequence: CDR1 MDHEN, CDR2 SYDVKM. CDR3 protein: CASSPRGGAGVDNEQFF. Written as DNA, the CDR3 is TGTGCCAGCAGTCCCCGAGGGGGGGCAGGGGTAGACAATGAGCAGTTCTTC.

This rearrangement joins TRBV2 to TRBJ1-6; TRBD1 is a possible D gene (5 bases). Trimming pared 5 bases from V and 9 bases from J, leaving 14 bases between. The germline gives CDR1 SNHLY, CDR2 FYNNEI. CDR3 length: 14 residues. CDR3 nucleotides: TGTGCCAGCAGTTACCAGGGTTATGGTTCACCCCTCCACTTT. This translates into CASSYQGYGSPLHF. The full variable domain, completed using reference TRBV2 and TRBJ1-6, is EPEVTQTPSHQVTQMGQEVILRCVPISNHLYFYWYRQILGQKVEFLVSFYNNEISEKSEIFDDQFSVERPDGSNFTLKIRSTKLEDSAMYFCASSYQGYGSPLHFGNGTRLTVT.

The chain couples TRBV28 to TRBJ2-2; D is possibly TRBD2 (6 bases). Trimming stripped 3 bases from V and 6 bases from J, with 11 bases between. The CDR3 has 14 residues. Germline assignment: CDR1 MDHEN and CDR2 SYDVKM. The CDR3 loop is CASSFPAGPGELFF. The CDR3 nucleotides are TGTGCCAGCAGTTTCCCAGCGGGTCCCGGGGAGCTGTTTTTT.

This sequence joins TRBV5-1 and TRBJ2-3, with D possibly TRBD1 on 5 matching bases. V was trimmed by 2 bases and J by 0 bases, leaving 13 bases between them. The CDR3 is 16 residues long. CDR1 and CDR2 from the germline V gene are SGHRS and YFSETQ. CDR3: CASSFLQAISTDTQYF. In nucleotides, the CDR3 is TGCGCCAGCAGCTTCTTACAGGCTATTAGCACAGATACGCAGTATTTT.

In this sample, this clone turned up a few times. This sequence joins TRBV11-1 and TRBJ2-5, with D perhaps matching TRBD2 (5 bases). The CDR3 runs to 12 residues. The V gene's germline CDR1 is SGHAT and CDR2 FQDESV (reference sequence). The V gene lost 1 base and the J gene lost 5 bases, with 5 bases spanning the gap. The CDR3 bases are TGTGCCAGCAGCTTAGAGCGGGAGACCCAGTACTTC. Translating it yields CASSLERETQYF.

J is TRBJ1-2 and V is TRBV6-6; D is ambiguous. Trimming shortened V by 6 bases and J by 7 bases, and 9 bases separated the two germline ends. Per the germline V gene, CDR1 is MNHNY and CDR2 is SVGAGI (reference sequence). CDR3 size: 11 residues. Here the CDR3 reads CASRWEAGYTF. CDR3 coding DNA: TGTGCCAGCAGATGGGAGGCTGGCTACACCTTC.

V is TRBV7-3 and J is TRBJ2-4, with TRBD1 identical over 8 bases. V lost 5 bases to trimming and J lost 6 bases; unmatched junction nucleotides: 3. This CDR3 spans 13 amino acids. Germline CDR1 reads SGHTA; CDR2 reads FQGTGA. CDR3 bases: TGTGCCAGCAGCCCTGGGACAGGAAACATTCAGTACTTC. Amino acid sequence: CASSPGTGNIQYF.

This clone has just one count. This chain joins TRBV11-1 and TRBJ2-1; no clear D gene. Germline V gene data show CDR1 as SGHAT and CDR2 as FQDESV (reference sequence). CDR3 length: 13 amino acids. Trimming cost V 5 bases and J 0 bases, with 5 bases left between them. The DNA of the CDR3 is TGTGCCAGCAGCAAGCGCTCCTACAATGAGCAGTTCTTC. Protein sequence: CASSKRSYNEQFF.